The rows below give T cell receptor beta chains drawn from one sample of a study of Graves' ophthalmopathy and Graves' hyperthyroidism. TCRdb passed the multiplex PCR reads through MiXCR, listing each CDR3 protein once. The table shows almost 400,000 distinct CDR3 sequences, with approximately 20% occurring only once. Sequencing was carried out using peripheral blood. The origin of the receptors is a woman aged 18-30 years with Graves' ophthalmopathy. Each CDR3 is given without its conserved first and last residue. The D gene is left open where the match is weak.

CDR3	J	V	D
ASSPSTGDRSPLH	TRBJ1-6	TRBV18	TRBD1
ASSYLGTANNSPLH	TRBJ1-6	TRBV6-2/TRBV6-3	TRBD1
ASSLSSNTEAF	TRBJ1-1	TRBV5-1	NA
AISATGTYEQY	TRBJ2-7	TRBV10-3	NA
SASQSRGLYEQY	TRBJ2-7	TRBV20-1	NA
ATSRQLNTEAF	TRBJ1-1	TRBV15	NA
ASRFLSNQPQH	TRBJ1-5	TRBV12-3/TRBV12-4	NA
ASTDPAGENQPQH	TRBJ1-5	TRBV6-1	NA
SARGTGPHYGYT	TRBJ1-2	TRBV20-1	TRBD1
ASSSSSRQGANTPLH	TRBJ1-6	TRBV6-2/TRBV6-3	TRBD1
ASNLLNTEAF	TRBJ1-1	TRBV12-3/TRBV12-4	NA
ASSLGFDYGYT	TRBJ1-2	TRBV5-1	NA
SARDRLGSTRAF	TRBJ1-1	TRBV20-1	NA
ASSVGRTGELF	TRBJ2-2	TRBV9	NA
ASSSAGTAGETQY	TRBJ2-5	TRBV11-2	NA
SAGRSARALTEAF	TRBJ1-1	TRBV20-1	NA
ASSRPGQGAEEQY	TRBJ2-7	TRBV11-2	TRBD1
ASSSLGGWLF	TRBJ2-2	TRBV11-2	NA
ASREGRSYNSPLH	TRBJ1-6	TRBV12-3/TRBV12-4	NA
ASSLKRLRGTSGANVLT	TRBJ2-6	TRBV7-3	NA
ASSSSTASYEQY	TRBJ2-7	TRBV12-3/TRBV12-4	NA
ASSYSSRNNEQF	TRBJ2-1	TRBV6-5	NA
ASSFSGTTEAF	TRBJ1-1	TRBV7-8	NA
ASSGSYDSRLQETQY	TRBJ2-5	TRBV2	NA
ASSYSPLYSNQPQH	TRBJ1-5	TRBV6-2/TRBV6-3	NA
ASSSARAGRHEQY	TRBJ2-7	TRBV5-1	TRBD2
ASSPPGGGGPQETQY	TRBJ2-5	TRBV28	TRBD2
ASSVGAWDSPLH	TRBJ1-6	TRBV9	NA
ASTWGTLNTEAF	TRBJ1-1	TRBV6-2/TRBV6-3	NA
ASSERGSRGNQPQH	TRBJ1-5	TRBV6-1	NA
ASSLKRTGELF	TRBJ2-2	TRBV28	NA
ASSPGRGDQPQH	TRBJ1-5	TRBV18	NA
ASSFGGISNYGYT	TRBJ1-2	TRBV11-2	NA
ASSDGPGELF	TRBJ2-2	TRBV6-1	NA
ASRRQTPLNTEAF	TRBJ1-1	TRBV6-1	NA
ASSSTAPEQY	TRBJ2-7	TRBV6-2/TRBV6-3	NA
SVDRAGNYQETQY	TRBJ2-5	TRBV29-1	TRBD1
ASSNRGYETQY	TRBJ2-5	TRBV12-3/TRBV12-4	TRBD1
ASEDGTGELF	TRBJ2-2	TRBV12-3/TRBV12-4	NA
ATRGGGAYEQY	TRBJ2-7	TRBV28	NA
AWSSRFSGNTIY	TRBJ1-3	TRBV30	NA
ASSSARSGGNQPQH	TRBJ1-5	TRBV12-3/TRBV12-4	NA
ASSYPLQGAWANTEAF	TRBJ1-1	TRBV6-2/TRBV6-3	TRBD1
ASSPGTSVKELF	TRBJ2-2	TRBV7-3	TRBD2
ASSSGAYNSPLH	TRBJ1-6	TRBV7-3	NA
SALDRRANTEAF	TRBJ1-1	TRBV20-1	NA
AWSVLAYEQY	TRBJ2-7	TRBV30	NA
ASSRTDLNTEAF	TRBJ1-1	TRBV6-2/TRBV6-3	NA
ASSQDLGTGGGYT	TRBJ1-2	TRBV4-2	TRBD1
ASSDRVAEAF	TRBJ1-1	TRBV6-5	NA
ASLSGATYEQY	TRBJ2-7	TRBV6-5	TRBD2
ASRNSGRLNEQY	TRBJ2-7	TRBV12-3/TRBV12-4	TRBD2
ASSNLRDLSYEQY	TRBJ2-7	TRBV25-1	NA
ASSYLGGGTEAF	TRBJ1-1	TRBV6-5	NA
SVEGGAGYT	TRBJ1-2	TRBV29-1	NA